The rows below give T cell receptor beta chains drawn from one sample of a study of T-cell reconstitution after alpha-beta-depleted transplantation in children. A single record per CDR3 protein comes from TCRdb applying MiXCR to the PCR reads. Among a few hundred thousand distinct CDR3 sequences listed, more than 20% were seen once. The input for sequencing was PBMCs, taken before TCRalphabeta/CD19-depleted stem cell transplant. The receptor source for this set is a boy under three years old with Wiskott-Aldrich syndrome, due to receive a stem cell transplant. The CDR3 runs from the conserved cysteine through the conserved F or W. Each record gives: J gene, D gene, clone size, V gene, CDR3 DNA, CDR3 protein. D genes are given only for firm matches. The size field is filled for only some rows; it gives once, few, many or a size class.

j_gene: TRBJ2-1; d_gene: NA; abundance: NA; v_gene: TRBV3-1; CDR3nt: TGTGCCAGCAGCTTAGCGGTCCCTAAGGGAAATGAGCAGTTCTTC; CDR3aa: CASSLAVPKGNEQFF
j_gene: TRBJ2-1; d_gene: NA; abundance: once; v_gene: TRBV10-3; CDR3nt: TGTGCCATCAGAGAAGCTGCCGAGCAGTTCTTC; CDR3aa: CAIREAAEQFF
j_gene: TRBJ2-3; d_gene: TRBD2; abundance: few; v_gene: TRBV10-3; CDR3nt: TGTGCCATCAGTGAAAGACTAGCGGGAGCAGATACGCAGTATTTT; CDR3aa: CAISERLAGADTQYF
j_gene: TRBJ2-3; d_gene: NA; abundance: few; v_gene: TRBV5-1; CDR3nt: TGCGCCAGCAGCTTGGAACTAGGAAGCACAGATACGCAGTATTTT; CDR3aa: CASSLELGSTDTQYF
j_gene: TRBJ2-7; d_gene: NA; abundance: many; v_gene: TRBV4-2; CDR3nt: TGTGCCAGCAGCCAGGAGGATGGACTGACGAATTACGAGCAGTACTTC; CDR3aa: CASSQEDGLTNYEQYF
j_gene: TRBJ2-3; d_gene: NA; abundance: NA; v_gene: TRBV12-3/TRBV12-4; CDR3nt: TGTGCCAGCAGTTTTAGGGGAACGAATACAGATACGCAGTATTTT; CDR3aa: CASSFRGTNTDTQYF
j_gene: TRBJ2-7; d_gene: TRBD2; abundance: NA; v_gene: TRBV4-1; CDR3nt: TGCGCCAGCAGCCTAAGACTAGCGGGAGCGAGGTTCGACGAGCAGTACTTC; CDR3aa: CASSLRLAGARFDEQYF
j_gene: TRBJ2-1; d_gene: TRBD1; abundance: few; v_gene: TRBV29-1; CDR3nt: TGCAGCGCCCGGGACAGAGACAATGAGCAGTTCTTC; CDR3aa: CSARDRDNEQFF
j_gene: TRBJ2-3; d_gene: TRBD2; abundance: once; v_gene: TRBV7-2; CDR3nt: TGTGCCAGCAGCCCCAGACTAGCAGCAGATACGCAGTATTTT; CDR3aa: CASSPRLAADTQYF
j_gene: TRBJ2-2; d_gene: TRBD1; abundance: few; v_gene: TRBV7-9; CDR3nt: TGTGCCAGCAGCCGGACCGGGACAGGGACCGGGGAGCTGTTTTTT; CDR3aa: CASSRTGTGTGELFF
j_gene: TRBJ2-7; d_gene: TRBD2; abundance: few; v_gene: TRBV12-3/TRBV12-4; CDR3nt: TGTGCCAGCAGTTTTCTAGCGGGAGGCGACGAGCAGTACTTC; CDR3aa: CASSFLAGGDEQYF
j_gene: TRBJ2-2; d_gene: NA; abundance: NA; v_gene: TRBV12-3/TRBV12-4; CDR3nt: TGTGCCAGCAGTTTAGCTCAGGGGTCCACCGGGGAGCTGTTTTTT; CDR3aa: CASSLAQGSTGELFF
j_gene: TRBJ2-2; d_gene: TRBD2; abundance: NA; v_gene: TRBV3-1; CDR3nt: TGTGCCAGCAGCCAAACTAGCGGGAGATCGACCGGGGAGCTGTTTTTT; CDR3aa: CASSQTSGRSTGELFF
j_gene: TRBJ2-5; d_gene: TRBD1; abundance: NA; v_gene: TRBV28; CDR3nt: TGTGCCAGCAAAACAGGGGCGATAGGAGAGACCCAGTACTTC; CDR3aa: CASKTGAIGETQYF
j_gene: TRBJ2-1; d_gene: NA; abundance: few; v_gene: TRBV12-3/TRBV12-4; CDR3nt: TGTGCCAGCAGTTCCCCCTTTCTGGCAAACTACAATGAGCAGTTCTTC; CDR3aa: CASSSPFLANYNEQFF
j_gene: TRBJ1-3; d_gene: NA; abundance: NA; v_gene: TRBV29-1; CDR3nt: TGCAGCGCTACCGGGATCGGAAACACCATATATTTT; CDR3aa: CSATGIGNTIYF
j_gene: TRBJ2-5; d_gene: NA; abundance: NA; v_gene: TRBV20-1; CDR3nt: TGCAGTGCTAGCCACACCACGTCCGGGTACCAAGAGACCCAGTACTTC; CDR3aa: CSASHTTSGYQETQYF
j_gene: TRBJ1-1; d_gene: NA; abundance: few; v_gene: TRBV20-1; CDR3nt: TGCAGTGCTAGGGGGGGCATGAACACTGAAGCTTTCTTT; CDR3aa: CSARGGMNTEAFF
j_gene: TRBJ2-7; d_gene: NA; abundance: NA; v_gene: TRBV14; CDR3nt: TGTGCCAGCAGCCAACATCCGGACAAACAGTACTTC; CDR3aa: CASSQHPDKQYF
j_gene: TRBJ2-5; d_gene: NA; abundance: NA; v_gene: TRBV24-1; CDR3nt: TGTGCCACCAGTGATCCCCGGGACATAGAGACCCAGTACTTC; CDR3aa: CATSDPRDIETQYF
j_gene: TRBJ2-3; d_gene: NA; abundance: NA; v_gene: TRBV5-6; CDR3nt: TGTGCCAGCAGCCGACTGGACAGATCCACAGATACGCAGTATTTT; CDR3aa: CASSRLDRSTDTQYF
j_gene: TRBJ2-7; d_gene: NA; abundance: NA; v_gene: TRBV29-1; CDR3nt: TGCAGCGTTTGGGAGGGGGCCGGGTACGAGCAGTACTTC; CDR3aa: CSVWEGAGYEQYF
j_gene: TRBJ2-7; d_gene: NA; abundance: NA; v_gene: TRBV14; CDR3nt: TGTGCCAGCAGCCAAAGGCAGGTTGCCCTCTACGAGCAGTACTTC; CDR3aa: CASSQRQVALYEQYF
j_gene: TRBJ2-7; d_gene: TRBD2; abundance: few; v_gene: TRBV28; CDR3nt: TGTGCCAGTAAAATGGGGGGACTAGTTCTCAACGAGCAGTACTTC; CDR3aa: CASKMGGLVLNEQYF
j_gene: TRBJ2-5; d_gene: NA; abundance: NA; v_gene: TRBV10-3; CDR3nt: TGTGCCATCCGTAAGGGAGCGGGCGCCCAAGAGACCCAGTACTTC; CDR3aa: CAIRKGAGAQETQYF
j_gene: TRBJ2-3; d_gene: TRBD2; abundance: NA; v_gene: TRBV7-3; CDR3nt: TGTGCCAGCAGCTCCCCGACTAGCGGGAGTTCCCCTAGCACAGATACGCAGTATTTT; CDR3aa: CASSSPTSGSSPSTDTQYF
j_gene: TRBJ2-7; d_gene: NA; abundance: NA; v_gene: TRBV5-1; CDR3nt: TGCGCCAGCAGCTTTGATTTCTACGAGCAGTACTTC; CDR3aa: CASSFDFYEQYF
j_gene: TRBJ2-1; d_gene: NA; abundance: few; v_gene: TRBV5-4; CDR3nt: TGTGCCAGCAGCCACCGGGACTCGGCCTACAATGAGCAGTTCTTC; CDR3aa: CASSHRDSAYNEQFF
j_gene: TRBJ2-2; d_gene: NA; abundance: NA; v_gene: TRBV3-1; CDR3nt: TGTGCCAGCAGCCGAGGGGCCGCGAACACCGGGGAGCTGTTTTTT; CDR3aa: CASSRGAANTGELFF
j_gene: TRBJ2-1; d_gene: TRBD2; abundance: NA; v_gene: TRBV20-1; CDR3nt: TGCAGTGCTAGAGGGGGTAGCGGGAGGCCTAATGAGCAGTTCTTC; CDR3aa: CSARGGSGRPNEQFF
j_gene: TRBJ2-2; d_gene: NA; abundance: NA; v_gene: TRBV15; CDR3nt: TGTGCCACCAGGAGACAACCCGGGGAGCTGTTTTTT; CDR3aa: CATRRQPGELFF
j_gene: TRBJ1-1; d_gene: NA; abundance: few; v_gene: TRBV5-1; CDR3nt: TGCGCCAGCAGCTTGGGTTATCGGACAGCCGTTAACACTGAAGCTTTCTTT; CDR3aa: CASSLGYRTAVNTEAFF
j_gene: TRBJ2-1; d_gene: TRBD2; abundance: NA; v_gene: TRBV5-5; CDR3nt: TGTGCCAGCAGCTTGGCACTTTGGCTAGCGGGGGTGGATGAGCAGTTCTTC; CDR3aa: CASSLALWLAGVDEQFF
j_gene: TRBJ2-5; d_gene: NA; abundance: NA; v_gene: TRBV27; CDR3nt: TGTGCCAGCAGTTTCCTCACCTCGATCGAGACCCAGTACTTC; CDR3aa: CASSFLTSIETQYF
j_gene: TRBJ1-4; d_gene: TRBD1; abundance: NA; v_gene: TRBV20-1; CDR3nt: TGCAGTGCTGGGGACCCGGGACAGAATGAAAAACTGTTTTTT; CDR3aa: CSAGDPGQNEKLFF
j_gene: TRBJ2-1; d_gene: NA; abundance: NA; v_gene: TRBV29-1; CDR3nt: TGCAGCGTTAGGTGGTCCTACAATGAGCAGTTCTTC; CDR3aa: CSVRWSYNEQFF
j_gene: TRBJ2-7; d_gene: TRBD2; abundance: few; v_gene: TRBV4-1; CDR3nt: TGCGCCAGCTCCTTAGCGGGAGGGCCCGAGCAGTACTTC; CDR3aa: CASSLAGGPEQYF
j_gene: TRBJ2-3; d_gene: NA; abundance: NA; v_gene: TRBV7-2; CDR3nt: TGTGCCAGCAGCCTCCCAAAGCGGACAGATACGCAGTATTTT; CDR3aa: CASSLPKRTDTQYF
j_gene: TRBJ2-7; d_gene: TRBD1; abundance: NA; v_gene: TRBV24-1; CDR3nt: TGTGCCACCAGACTTACTCCGGGACAGAGAACCTACGAGCAGTACTTC; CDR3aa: CATRLTPGQRTYEQYF
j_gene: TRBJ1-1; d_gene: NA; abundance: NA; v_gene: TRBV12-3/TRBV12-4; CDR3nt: TGTGCCAGCAGTTTAGGCGGTAGCTACACTGAAGCTTTCTTT; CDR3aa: CASSLGGSYTEAFF
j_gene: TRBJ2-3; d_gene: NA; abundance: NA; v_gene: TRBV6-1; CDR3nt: TGTGCCAGCAAGAGAGGTATCACAGATACGCAGTATTTT; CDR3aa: CASKRGITDTQYF
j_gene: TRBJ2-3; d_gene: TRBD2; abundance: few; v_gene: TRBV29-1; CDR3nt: TGCAGCGTCCGGACTAGATACACAGATACGCAGTATTTT; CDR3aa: CSVRTRYTDTQYF
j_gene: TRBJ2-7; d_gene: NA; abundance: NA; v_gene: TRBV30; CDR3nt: TGTGCCTGGATGAGGTGGGATGGCGAGCAGTACTTC; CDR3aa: CAWMRWDGEQYF
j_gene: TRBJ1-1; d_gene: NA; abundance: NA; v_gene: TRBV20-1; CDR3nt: TGCAGTGCTCGCGTTCAGGGGCGGGACACTGAAGCTTTCTTT; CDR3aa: CSARVQGRDTEAFF
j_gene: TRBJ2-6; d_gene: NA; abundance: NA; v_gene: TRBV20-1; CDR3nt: TGCAGTGCTAGGGACAGGGAGGGCTCTGGGGCCAACGTCCTGACTTTC; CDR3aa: CSARDREGSGANVLTF
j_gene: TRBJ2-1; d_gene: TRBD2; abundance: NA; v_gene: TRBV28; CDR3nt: TGTGCCAGCAGTTACGGGGGGGGCACCTACAATGAGCAGTTCTTC; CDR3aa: CASSYGGGTYNEQFF